A single sample is the source of the 20 T cell receptor beta chains below, sequenced in a study of T cells in tuberculosis (dated by TCRdb to 2017 to 2018). Libraries were prepared through the immunoSEQ multiplex PCR assay. The immuneACCESS repertoire file appears here via TCRdb, limited to in-frame rearrangements. These files lack a portion of the clones; in checked studies, under half of the deficit traces to unresolved V genes, and the cause of the others is not known. The sample table shows 25,000 or so clones, and 90% are seen once. Of the sample, 6.1% falls within the top ten clones. Sequenced sample: PBMCs. These receptors originate from a donor between 10 and 29 years old with latent tuberculosis or without tuberculosis infection.

The chain carries TRBV28 and TRBJ1-6; the match to TRBD1 covers 7 bases. Losses at the gene ends were 5 bases for V and 6 bases for J; bases not matched to a gene: 4. This CDR3 contains 14 residues. Germline CDR1 and CDR2: MDHEN and SYDVKM. The CDR3 protein is CASSTRQGNSPLHF. CDR3 sequence (DNA): TGTGCCAGCAGTACCCGACAGGGTAATTCACCCCTCCACTTT. The full variable domain, with the rest looked up from reference TRBV28 and TRBJ1-6, is DVKVTQSSRYLVKRTGEKVFLECVQDMDHENMFWYRQDPGLGLRLIYFSYDVKMKEKGDIPEGYSVSREKKERFSLILESASTNQTSMYLCASSTRQGNSPLHFGNGTRLTVT.

V usage is TRBV10-3 and J usage is TRBJ2-7; D ambiguous. This CDR3 contains 13 residues. V lost 0 bases to trimming and J lost 5 bases, with 8 bases between them. CDR1 is ENHRY, CDR2 SYGVKD, per germline. The CDR3 coding sequence is TGTGCCATCAGTGAGTCGGTATTAGACGAGCAGTACTTC. Translated: CAISESVLDEQYF.

The chain has TRBV5-1 and TRBJ2-5; the D gene is possibly TRBD1 (6 bases). The CDR3 is made up of 19 amino acids. V was clipped by 1 base and J by 5 bases, with 27 bases between them. The germline V gene encodes CDR1 SGHRS and CDR2 YFSETQ. The CDR3 DNA follows: TGCGCCAGCAGCTTGACCCCACTAGGGGGAAGGGCTAATGGGGAGACCCAGTACTTC. It codes for CASSLTPLGGRANGETQYF. The whole variable domain, remainder taken from reference TRBV5-1 and TRBJ2-5, is KAGVTQTPRYLIKTRGQQVTLSCSPISGHRSVSWYQQTPGQGLQFLFEYFSETQRNKGNFPGRFSGRQFSNSRSEMNVSTLELGDSALYLCASSLTPLGGRANGETQYFGPGTRLLVL.

The chain has TRBV5-1 and TRBJ2-2, with 8 bases matching TRBD1. The CDR3 totals 16 residues. The V gene end was trimmed by 2 bases and the J gene end by 6 bases; junction bases not matched to a gene: 9. Germline CDR1 reads SGHRS; CDR2 reads YFSETQ. The CDR3 DNA reads as TGCGCCAGCAGCTTAGTAGGACAGGGTGTGGCCGGGGAGCTGTTTTTT. This gives the protein CASSLVGQGVAGELFF. The variable domain in full, with the rest retrieved from reference TRBV5-1 and TRBJ2-2, is KAGVTQTPRYLIKTRGQQVTLSCSPISGHRSVSWYQQTPGQGLQFLFEYFSETQRNKGNFPGRFSGRQFSNSRSEMNVSTLELGDSALYLCASSLVGQGVAGELFFGEGSRLTVL.

The chain is built from TRBV7-6 and TRBJ2-5, with 10 bases aligning to TRBD2. Germline CDR1 and CDR2: SGHVS and FNYEAQ. CDR3 size: 16 residues. The V and J ends lost 5 bases and 1 base, in that order; junction bases with no gene match: 7. The CDR3 protein is CASSLRAGGAQETQYF. The DNA for the CDR3 is TGTGCCAGCAGCCTCCGAGCGGGGGGGGCCCAAGAGACCCAGTACTTC.

Of note for this clone: No DNA is shown, since the ends of the CDR3 on it are uncertain; the CDR3 is the one TCRdb lists. The CDR3 is CASSSSGGSEEFF. The chain uses TRBV27 and TRBJ2-1; TRBD2, the table's D call, lacks a check against the DNA. The CDR3 length equals 13 residues, ends included. CDR1 and CDR2 (germline): MNHEY, SMNVEV (reference sequence).

This clone was detected once. J is TRBJ2-7 and V is TRBV7-9; TRBD1 is a possible D gene (6 bases). CDR3 length: 16 amino acids. V shed 4 bases and J shed 2 bases, with 18 bases lying between them. CDR1 is SEHNR, CDR2 FQNEAQ, per germline (reference sequence). For the CDR3, the DNA is TGTGCCAGCAGCTCTACTCCCGGGACACAAGCCTACGAGCAGTACTTC. Residues: CASSSTPGTQAYEQYF.

V usage is TRBV9 and J usage is TRBJ2-1; D may be TRBD2 (5 bases). Trimming took 7 bases from V and 4 from J, leaving 15 bases between them. The CDR3 extends over 14 amino acids. Germline loops: CDR1 SGDLS, CDR2 YYNGEE. The DNA of the CDR3 is TGTGCCAGCTCCCCTCGGGGTTCTTACAATGAGCAGTTCTTC. Its protein product is CASSPRGSYNEQFF.

The chain employs TRBV11-2 and TRBJ1-4; tentatively, D is TRBD1 (6 bases). CDR3 size: 16 residues. The V end was cut by 5 bases, the J end by 4 bases, with 17 bases between. The germline gives CDR1 SGHAT, CDR2 FQNNGV. Here the CDR3 reads CASSRFGKGDNEKLFF. The DNA for the CDR3 is TGTGCCAGCAGCAGATTTGGCAAGGGGGATAATGAAAAACTGTTTTTT.

The genes are TRBV6-5 and TRBJ1-2; 9 bases agree with TRBD1. CDR3 length: 13 residues. From germline, CDR1 is MNHEY and CDR2 SVGAGI. Trimming removed 5 bases from V and 9 bases from J; junction bases left unmatched: 7. CDR3 bases: TGTGCCAGCAGTGCCGGGACAGGGCTGAGCTACACCTTC. Protein sequence: CASSAGTGLSYTF.

The V and J genes are TRBV5-6 and TRBJ2-5; TRBD1 agrees at 9 bases. This CDR3 contains 15 residues. Germline lookup yields CDR1 SGHDT and CDR2 YYEEEE. After removal of 5 bases from V and 3 bases from J, the junction contained 8 bases not matched to a gene. CDR3: CASSQMGQGKETQYF. In DNA, the CDR3 is TGTGCCAGCAGTCAGATGGGACAGGGCAAAGAGACCCAGTACTTC.

The J gene is TRBJ1-2, the V gene TRBV15; TRBD1 matches 9 bases. The CDR3 is made up of 14 amino acids. V lost 7 bases to trimming and J lost 1 base; unmatched junction nucleotides: 4. The germline CDR1 and CDR2 sequences are LNHNV and YYDKDF (reference sequence). The DNA of the CDR3 is TGTGCCACCAACCCGGGACAGGGTAACTATGGCTACACCTTC. This gives the protein CATNPGQGNYGYTF.

V gene TRBV11-2 combines with J gene TRBJ2-4, with D possibly being TRBD2 (6 bases). Trimming stripped 9 bases from V and 0 bases from J, with 9 bases between. Germline V gene lookup returns CDR1 SGHAT and CDR2 FQNNGV. CDR3 length equals 13 residues. The CDR3 coding sequence is TGTGCCAGTTCGGGGGTAGCCAAAAACATTCAGTACTTC. Protein product: CASSGVAKNIQYF.

This clone came up a few times. This chain joins TRBV14 and TRBJ2-7; 7 nucleotides match TRBD1. J was trimmed by 2 bases and V by 0 bases; bases with no gene match: 7. Germline values: CDR1 SGHDN, CDR2 FVKESK. The CDR3 spans 16 residues. The DNA of the CDR3 is TGTGCCAGCAGCCAAGATACGTGGACAGGTACCTACGAGCAGTACTTC. Translated, it gives CASSQDTWTGTYEQYF.

The J gene is TRBJ2-7, the V gene TRBV27, with D possibly TRBD2 on 5 matching bases. The germline V gene encodes CDR1 MNHEY and CDR2 SMNVEV (reference sequence). The CDR3 contains 15 residues. V lost 4 bases and J 2 bases, leaving 15 bases between the germline ends. The CDR3 is CASSSPLKRAYEQYF. DNA for the CDR3: TGTGCCAGCAGTTCCCCACTAAAGAGGGCCTACGAGCAGTACTTC.

The chain recombines TRBV5-8 with TRBJ1-4; D is possibly TRBD1 (5 bases). The CDR3 has 15 residues. Germline V gene data show CDR1 as SGHTS and CDR2 as YDEGEE. V dropped 4 bases and J dropped 7 bases, with 17 bases sitting between them. The CDR3 region has the DNA TGTGCCAGCAGCCCCCGCGGGGGAGTATTTGAAAAACTGTTTTTT. Its translation is CASSPRGGVFEKLFF.

The rearrangement joins TRBV5-1 to TRBJ2-3, with 8 bases that match TRBD2. The germline CDR1 and CDR2 sequences are SGHRS and YFSETQ. CDR3 size: 16 residues. V shed 0 bases and J 0 bases; nucleotides not matched to a gene: 3. The CDR3 DNA reads TGCGCCAGCAGCTTGGCGACTAGCGTCAGCACAGATACGCAGTATTTT. It yields the protein CASSLATSVSTDTQYF.

In DNA, the CDR3 is TGTGCCAGCAGTTTATGGGGGACAGGGTCGGAGGAGACCCAGTACTTC. Amino acids: CASSLWGTGSEETQYF. The chain uses TRBV27 and TRBJ2-5; 9 positions agree with TRBD1. V was clipped by 1 base and J by 5 bases; unmatched bases: 8. Germline lookup yields CDR1 MNHEY and CDR2 SMNVEV (reference sequence). The CDR3 consists of 16 residues.

The genes are TRBV5-1 and TRBJ1-1; tentatively, D is TRBD1 (5 bases). Germline CDR1 and CDR2: SGHRS and YFSETQ. The CDR3 loop spans 14 amino acids. V lost 0 bases, J lost 0 bases, and 6 bases lay in between. CDR3 residues: CASSLGQMNTEAFF. DNA of the CDR3: TGCGCCAGCAGCTTGGGACAGATGAACACTGAAGCTTTCTTT.

CDR3 region: CASSFMRSYEQYF. CDR3 in DNA: TGTGCCAGCAGCTTTATGAGGTCCTACGAGCAGTACTTC. The chain uses TRBV7-2 and TRBJ2-7; no clear D gene. CDR1 SGHTA and CDR2 FQGNSA come from the germline V gene. The V end was cut by 3 bases, the J end by 1 base, with 7 bases between. The CDR3 runs to 13 residues.